This entry lists 4 T cell receptor beta chains sequenced from one sample in a study of B cell selection in AIRE deficiency. Profiling relied on immunoSEQ multiplex PCR, and the TCRdb table lists in-frame clones only, not all of them. The sample lists fewer than 25,000 clones; 96% were seen once. CD4+CD127+ cells were sorted as the conventional CD4 T cells. The sequenced material came from CD4+CD127+ conventional T cells sorted from PBMCs. Source of these receptors: a human donor in good health.

Comments on this clone: Since the CDR3 does not end with the conserved phenylalanine or tryptophan, this likely comes from a read error. The limits of the CDR3 on the DNA are not certain, so only TCRdb's listed CDR3 is given. J is TRBJ2-6 and V is TRBV20-1; TRBD2 is the table's D call and was not checked against the DNA. The CDR3 spans 10 amino acids, including both terminal residues. CDR1 and CDR2 (germline): DFQATT, SNEGSKA (reference sequence). The CDR3 loop is CSAGRGRGPK.

This clone was detected only a few times. The genes are TRBV2 and TRBJ1-1; perhaps TRBD1 as D (6 bases). CDR3 length: 12 amino acids. V gave up 6 bases and J gave up 4 bases, with 9 bases separating them. The germline CDR1 and CDR2 sequences are SNHLY and FYNNEI. CDR3 protein: CASRQQGTEAFF. CDR3 DNA: TGTGCCAGCAGGCAACAGGGCACTGAAGCTTTCTTT.

The gene calls are TRBV25-1 and TRBJ1-1; no clear D. The CDR3 totals 13 residues. Trimming pared 8 bases from V and 3 bases from J, leaving 13 bases between. Germline V gives CDR1 MGHDK, CDR2 SYGVNS. CDR3 in amino acids: CASAKGGHTEAFF. The DNA for the CDR3 is TGTGCCAGCGCAAAGGGCGGGCACACTGAAGCTTTCTTT.

The chain has TRBV9 and TRBJ1-6; D gene unclear. The CDR3 runs to 13 residues. Germline values: CDR1 SGDLS, CDR2 YYNGEE. Trimming took 1 base from V and 5 from J, leaving 4 bases between them. This chain's CDR3 is CASSVQDNSPLHF. The CDR3 region has the DNA TGTGCCAGCAGCGTACAGGATAATTCACCCCTCCACTTT.